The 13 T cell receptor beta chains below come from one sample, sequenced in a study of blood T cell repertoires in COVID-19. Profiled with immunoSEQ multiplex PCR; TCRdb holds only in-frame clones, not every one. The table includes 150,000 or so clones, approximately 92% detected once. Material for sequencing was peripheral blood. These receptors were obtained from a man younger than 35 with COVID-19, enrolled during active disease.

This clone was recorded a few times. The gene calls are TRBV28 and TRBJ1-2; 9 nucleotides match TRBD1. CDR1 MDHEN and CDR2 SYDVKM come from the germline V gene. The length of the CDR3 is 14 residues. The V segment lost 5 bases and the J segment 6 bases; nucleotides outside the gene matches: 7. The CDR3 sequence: CASSVGTGQNGYTF. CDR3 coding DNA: TGTGCCAGCAGTGTGGGGACAGGGCAAAATGGCTACACCTTC.

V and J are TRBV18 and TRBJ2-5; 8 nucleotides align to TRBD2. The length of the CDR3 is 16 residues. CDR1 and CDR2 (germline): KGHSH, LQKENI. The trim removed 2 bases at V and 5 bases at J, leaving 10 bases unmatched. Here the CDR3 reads CASSPSRTSLRETQYF. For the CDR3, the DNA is TGTGCCAGCTCACCATCCCGGACTAGCCTTCGTGAGACCCAGTACTTC.

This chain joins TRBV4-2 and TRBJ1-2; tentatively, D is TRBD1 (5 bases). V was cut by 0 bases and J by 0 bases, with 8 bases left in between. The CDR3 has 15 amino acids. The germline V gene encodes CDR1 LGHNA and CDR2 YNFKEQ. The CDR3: CASSQDPGANYGYTF. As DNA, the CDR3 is TGTGCCAGCAGCCAAGATCCGGGGGCTAACTATGGCTACACCTTC.

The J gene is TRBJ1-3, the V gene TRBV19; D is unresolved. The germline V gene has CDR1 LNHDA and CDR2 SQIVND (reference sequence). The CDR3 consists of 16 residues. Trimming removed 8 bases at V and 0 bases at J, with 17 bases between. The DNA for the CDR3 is TGTGCCAGTCGCAAGCCCCTGAGCTCCTCTGGAAACACCATATATTTT. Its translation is CASRKPLSSSGNTIYF.

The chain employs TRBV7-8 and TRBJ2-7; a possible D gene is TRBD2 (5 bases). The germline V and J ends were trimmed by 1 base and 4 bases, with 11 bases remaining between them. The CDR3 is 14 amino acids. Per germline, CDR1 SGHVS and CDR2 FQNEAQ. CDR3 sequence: CASSLELEAYEQYF. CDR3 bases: TGTGCCAGCAGCTTAGAACTAGAGGCGTACGAGCAGTACTTC.

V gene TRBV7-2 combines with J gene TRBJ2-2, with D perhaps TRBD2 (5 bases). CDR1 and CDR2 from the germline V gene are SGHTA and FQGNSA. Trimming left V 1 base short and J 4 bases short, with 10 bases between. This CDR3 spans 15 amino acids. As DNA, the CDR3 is TGTGCCAGCAGCTTAGGGACTTACTTCACCGGGGAGCTGTTTTTT. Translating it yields CASSLGTYFTGELFF.

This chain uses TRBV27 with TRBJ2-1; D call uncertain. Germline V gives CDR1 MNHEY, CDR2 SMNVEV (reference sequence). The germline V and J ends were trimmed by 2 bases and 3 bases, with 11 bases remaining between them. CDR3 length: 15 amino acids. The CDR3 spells CASSLTVAVYNEQFF. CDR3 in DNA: TGTGCCAGCAGTTTAACCGTAGCCGTCTACAATGAGCAGTTCTTC.

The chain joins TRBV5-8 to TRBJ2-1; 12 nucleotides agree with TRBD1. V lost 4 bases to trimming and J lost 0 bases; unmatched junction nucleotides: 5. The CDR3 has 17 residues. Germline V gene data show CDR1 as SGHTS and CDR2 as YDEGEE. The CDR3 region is CASSAPGQGASYNEQFF. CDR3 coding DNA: TGTGCCAGCAGCGCCCCGGGACAGGGGGCCTCCTACAATGAGCAGTTCTTC. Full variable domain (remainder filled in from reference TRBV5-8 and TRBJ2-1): EAGVTQSPTHLIKTRGQQATLRCSPISGHTSVYWYQQALGLGLQFLLWYDEGEERNRGNFPPRFSGRQFPNYSSELNVNALELEDSALYLCASSAPGQGASYNEQFFGPGTRLTVL.

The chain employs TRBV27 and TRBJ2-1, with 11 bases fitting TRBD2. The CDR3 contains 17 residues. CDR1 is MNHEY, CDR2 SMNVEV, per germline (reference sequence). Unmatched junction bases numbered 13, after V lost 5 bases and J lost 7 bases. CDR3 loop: CASSLLFSGRAGNEQFF. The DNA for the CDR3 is TGTGCCAGCAGTCTCCTTTTTAGCGGGAGGGCCGGGAATGAGCAGTTCTTC.

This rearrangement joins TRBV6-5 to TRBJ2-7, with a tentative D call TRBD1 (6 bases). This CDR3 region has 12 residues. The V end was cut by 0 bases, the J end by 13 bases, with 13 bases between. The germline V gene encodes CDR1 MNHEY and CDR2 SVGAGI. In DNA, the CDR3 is TGTGCCAGCAGTTACTCGGGTGGGGGCTTCTACTTC. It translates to CASSYSGGGFYF.

The CDR3 protein is CASSQVVSSYNEQFF. The CDR3 nucleotides read TGCGCCAGCAGCCAAGTTGTTAGCTCCTACAATGAGCAGTTCTTC. The chain recombines TRBV4-3 with TRBJ2-1; D not resolved. The CDR3 sequence is 15 residues long. The V end was cut by 1 base, the J end by 0 bases, with 7 bases between. Germline CDR1 and CDR2: LGHNA and YSLEER.

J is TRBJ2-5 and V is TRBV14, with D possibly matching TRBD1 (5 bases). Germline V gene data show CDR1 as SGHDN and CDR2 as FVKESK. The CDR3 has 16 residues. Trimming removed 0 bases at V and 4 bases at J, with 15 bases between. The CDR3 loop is CASSQDKRGARETQYF. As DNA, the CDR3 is TGTGCCAGCAGCCAAGATAAAAGGGGCGCACGAGAGACCCAGTACTTC.

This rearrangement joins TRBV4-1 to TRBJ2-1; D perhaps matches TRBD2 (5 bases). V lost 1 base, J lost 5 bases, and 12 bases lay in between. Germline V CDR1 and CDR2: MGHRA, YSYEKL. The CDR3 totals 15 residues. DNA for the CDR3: TGCGCCAGCAGCCAAGGAGGGTCTTTTGACAATGAGCAGTTCTTC. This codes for CASSQGGSFDNEQFF.